The rows below give T cell receptor beta chains drawn from one sample of a study of cytomegalovirus exposure and HLA in healthy donors. Using immunoSEQ multiplex PCR, the repertoire was profiled, and TCRdb retains in-frame clones only, with some absent. The sample has 65,000 to 95,000 clones; over 70% are singletons. Sequenced material: PBMCs. The receptors shown here come from a male donor in good health and CMV-seropositive. The CDR3 runs from the conserved cysteine through the conserved F or W. Fields, in order: clone size, D gene, V gene, J gene, CDR3 length, CDR3 protein, CDR3 DNA. D genes are given only for firm matches. Not every row has a clone size; where given, it reads once, few, many or a size class.

>NA|NA|TRBV19|TRBJ1-1|13
CAIQQGDSTEAFF
TGTGCCATTCAACAGGGTGATAGCACTGAAGCTTTCTTT
>once|TRBD1|TRBV7-3|TRBJ2-5|15
CASSLRGGDRGSQYF
TGTGCCAGCAGCTTAAGGGGCGGCGACAGGGGGTCCCAGTACTTC
>NA|NA|TRBV28|TRBJ1-1|14
CASNTGQKNTEAFF
TGTGCCAGCAACACCGGACAGAAGAACACTGAAGCTTTCTTT
>NA|TRBD2|TRBV7-9|TRBJ2-1|15
CASSETSGSKNEQFF
TGTGCCAGCAGCGAGACTAGCGGGAGTAAAAATGAGCAGTTCTTC
>NA|NA|TRBV28|TRBJ1-3|15
CASIPVGGAGNTIYF
TGTGCCAGCATCCCCGTGGGGGGGGCTGGAAACACCATATATTTT
>NA|TRBD1|TRBV19|TRBJ2-7|15
CASSIGQGASYEQYF
TGTGCCAGTAGTATTGGACAGGGGGCGTCCTACGAGCAGTACTTC
>NA|NA|TRBV5-1|TRBJ1-2|14
CASSYMTENYGYTF
TGCGCCAGCAGCTATATGACAGAAAACTATGGCTACACCTTC
>NA|NA|TRBV7-6|TRBJ2-3|16
CASSRIRGQGFDTQYF
TGTGCCAGCAGCCGGATCCGGGGCCAGGGGTTTGATACGCAGTATTTT
>NA|NA|TRBV9|TRBJ2-5|14
CASSVEGQQETQYF
TGTGCCAGCAGCGTAGAAGGACAGCAAGAGACCCAGTACTTC
>few|NA|TRBV28|TRBJ1-1|15
CASHYPAAADTEAFF
TGTGCCAGCCACTACCCGGCAGCAGCGGACACTGAAGCTTTCTTT